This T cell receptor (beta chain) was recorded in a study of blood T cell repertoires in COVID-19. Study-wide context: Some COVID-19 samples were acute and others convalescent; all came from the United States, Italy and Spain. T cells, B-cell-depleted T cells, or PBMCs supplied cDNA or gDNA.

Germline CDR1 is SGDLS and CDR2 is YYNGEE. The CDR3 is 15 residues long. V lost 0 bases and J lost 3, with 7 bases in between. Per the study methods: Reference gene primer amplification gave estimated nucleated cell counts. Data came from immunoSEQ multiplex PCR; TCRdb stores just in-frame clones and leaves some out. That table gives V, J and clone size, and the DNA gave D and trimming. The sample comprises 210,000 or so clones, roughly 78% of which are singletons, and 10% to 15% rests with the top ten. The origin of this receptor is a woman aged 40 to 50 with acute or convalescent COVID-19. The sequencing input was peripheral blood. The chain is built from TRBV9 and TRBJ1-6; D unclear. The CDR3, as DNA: TGTGCCAGCAGCGTAGGGGCCATCTATAATTCACCCCTCCACTTT. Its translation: CASSVGAIYNSPLHF.